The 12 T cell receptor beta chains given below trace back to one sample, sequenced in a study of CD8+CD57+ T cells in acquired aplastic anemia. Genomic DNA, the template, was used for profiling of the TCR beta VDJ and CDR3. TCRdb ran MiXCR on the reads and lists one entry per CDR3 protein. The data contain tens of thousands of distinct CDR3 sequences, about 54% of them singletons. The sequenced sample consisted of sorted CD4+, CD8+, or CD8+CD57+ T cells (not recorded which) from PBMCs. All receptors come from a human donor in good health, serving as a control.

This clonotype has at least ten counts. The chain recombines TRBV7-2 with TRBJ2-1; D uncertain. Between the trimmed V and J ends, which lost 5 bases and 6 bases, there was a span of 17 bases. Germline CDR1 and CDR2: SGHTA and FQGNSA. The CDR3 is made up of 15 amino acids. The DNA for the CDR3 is TGTGCCAGCAGCCAGGCCCCCCCAGGTGGCAATGAGCAGTTCTTC. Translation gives CASSQAPPGGNEQFF.

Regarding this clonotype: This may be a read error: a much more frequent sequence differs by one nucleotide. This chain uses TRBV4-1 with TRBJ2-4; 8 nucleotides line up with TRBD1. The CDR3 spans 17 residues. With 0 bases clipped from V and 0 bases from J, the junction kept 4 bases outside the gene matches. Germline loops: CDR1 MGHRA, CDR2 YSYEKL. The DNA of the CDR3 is TGCGCCAGCAGCCAAGATTCGGGACAGGTAGCCAAAAACATTCAGTACTTC. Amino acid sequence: CASSQDSGQVAKNIQYF.

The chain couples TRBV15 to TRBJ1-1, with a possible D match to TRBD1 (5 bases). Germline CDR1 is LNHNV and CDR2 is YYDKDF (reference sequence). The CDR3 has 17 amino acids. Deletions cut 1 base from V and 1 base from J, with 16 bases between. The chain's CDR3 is CATSRGAGLWGNTEAFF. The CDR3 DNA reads TGTGCCACCAGCAGAGGGGCAGGGTTGTGGGGGAACACTGAAGCTTTCTTT.

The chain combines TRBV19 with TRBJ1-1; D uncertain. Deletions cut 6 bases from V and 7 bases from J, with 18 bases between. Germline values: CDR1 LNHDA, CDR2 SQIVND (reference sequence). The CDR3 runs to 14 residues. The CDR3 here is CASRSTDTFGEAFF. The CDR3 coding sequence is TGTGCCAGTAGGTCAACCGACACTTTCGGTGAAGCTTTCTTT.

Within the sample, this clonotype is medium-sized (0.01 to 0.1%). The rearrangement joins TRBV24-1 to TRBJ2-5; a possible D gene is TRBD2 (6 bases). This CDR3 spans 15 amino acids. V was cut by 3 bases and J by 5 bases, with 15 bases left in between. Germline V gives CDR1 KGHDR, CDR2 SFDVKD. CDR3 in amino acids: CATSDPRTTSETQYF. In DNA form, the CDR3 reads TGTGCCACCAGTGATCCCAGGACTACTAGTGAGACCCAGTACTTC.

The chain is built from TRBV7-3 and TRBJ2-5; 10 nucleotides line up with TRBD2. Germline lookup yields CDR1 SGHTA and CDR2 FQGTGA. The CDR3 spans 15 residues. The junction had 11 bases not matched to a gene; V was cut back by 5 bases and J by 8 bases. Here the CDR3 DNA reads TGTGCCAGCAGCCAGAGGGGACTAGCGAGCAGTACCCAGTACTTC. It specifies CASSQRGLASSTQYF. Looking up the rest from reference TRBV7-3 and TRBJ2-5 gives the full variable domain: GAGVSQTPSNKVTEKGKYVELRCDPISGHTALYWYRQSLGQGPEFLIYFQGTGAADDSGLPNDRFFAVRPEGSVSTLKIQRTERGDSAVYLCASSQRGLASSTQYFGPGTRLLVL.

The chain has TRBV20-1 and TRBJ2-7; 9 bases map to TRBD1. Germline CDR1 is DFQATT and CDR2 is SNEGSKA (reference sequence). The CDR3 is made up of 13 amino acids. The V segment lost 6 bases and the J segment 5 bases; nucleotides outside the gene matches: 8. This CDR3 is CSALDRGMDEQYF. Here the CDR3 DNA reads TGCAGTGCCCTGGACAGGGGAATGGACGAGCAGTACTTC.

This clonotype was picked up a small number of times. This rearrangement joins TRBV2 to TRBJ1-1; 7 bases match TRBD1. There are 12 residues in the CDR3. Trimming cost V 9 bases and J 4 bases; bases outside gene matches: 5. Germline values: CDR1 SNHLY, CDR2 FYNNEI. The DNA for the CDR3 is TGTGCCAGAGACAGGGAGATCACTGAAGCTTTCTTT. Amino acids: CARDREITEAFF.

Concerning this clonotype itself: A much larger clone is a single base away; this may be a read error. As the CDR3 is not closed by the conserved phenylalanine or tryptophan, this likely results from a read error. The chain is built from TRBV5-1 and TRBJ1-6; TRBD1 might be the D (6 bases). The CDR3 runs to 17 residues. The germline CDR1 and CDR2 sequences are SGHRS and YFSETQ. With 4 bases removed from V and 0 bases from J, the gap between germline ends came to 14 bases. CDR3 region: CASSPGRGASYNSPLHS. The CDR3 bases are TGCGCCAGCAGCCCCGGAAGGGGGGCCTCCTATAATTCACCCCTCCACTCT.

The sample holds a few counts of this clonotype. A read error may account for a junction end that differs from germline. The CDR3 bases are TGTGCCAGCAGCGACCGGAGCAGGGGGAACACTGAAGCTCTCTTT. It translates to CASSDRSRGNTEALF. The chain links TRBV2 to TRBJ1-1; 7 bases line up with TRBD1. CDR1 and CDR2 from the germline V gene are SNHLY and FYNNEI. This CDR3 has 15 residues.

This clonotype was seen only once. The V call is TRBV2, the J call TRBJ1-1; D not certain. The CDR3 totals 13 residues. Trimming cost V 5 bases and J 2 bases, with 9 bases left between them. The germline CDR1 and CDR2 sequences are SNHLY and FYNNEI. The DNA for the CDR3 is TGTGCCAGCAGTACTGAGACAAACACTGAAGCTTTCTTT. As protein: CASSTETNTEAFF.

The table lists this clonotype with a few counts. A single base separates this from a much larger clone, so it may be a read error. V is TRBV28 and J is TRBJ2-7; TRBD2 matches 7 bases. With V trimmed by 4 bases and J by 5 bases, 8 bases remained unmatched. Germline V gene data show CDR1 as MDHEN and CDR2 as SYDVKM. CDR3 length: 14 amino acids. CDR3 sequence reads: CASSSVGGRDEQYF. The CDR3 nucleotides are TGTGCCAGCAGTTCCGTCGGGGGGAGAGACGAGCAGTACTTC.